This T cell receptor beta chain originates from a study of technical replicates of blood from a handful of donors. Germline V gene sequence: CDR1 LNHNV, CDR2 YYDKDF (reference sequence). The V segment lost 6 bases and the J segment 2 bases; nucleotides outside the gene matches: 7. This CDR3 spans 14 amino acids. Profiling relied on immunoSEQ multiplex PCR, and the TCRdb table lists in-frame clones only, not all of them. Among approximately 92,000 clones listed, approximately 95% were seen once. The source is a human donor in good health. V usage is TRBV15 and J usage is TRBJ2-7, with TRBD1 matching over 7 bases. Sequenced input: T cells isolated from PBMCs. The CDR3 DNA is TGTGCCACCAGGCCGACAGGGCCAACCTACGAGCAGTACTTC. Protein sequence: CATRPTGPTYEQYF.